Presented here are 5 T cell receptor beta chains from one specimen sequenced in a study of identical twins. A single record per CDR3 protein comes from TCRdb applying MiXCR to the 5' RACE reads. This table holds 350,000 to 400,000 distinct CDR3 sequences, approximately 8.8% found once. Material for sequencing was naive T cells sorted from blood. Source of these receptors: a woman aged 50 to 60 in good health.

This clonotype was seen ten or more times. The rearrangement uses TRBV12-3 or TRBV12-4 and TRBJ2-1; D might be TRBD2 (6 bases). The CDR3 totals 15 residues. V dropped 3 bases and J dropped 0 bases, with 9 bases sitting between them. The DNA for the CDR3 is TGTGCCAGCAGTTTCGCGGGATTCTCCTACAATGAGCAGTTCTTC. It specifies CASSFAGFSYNEQFF.

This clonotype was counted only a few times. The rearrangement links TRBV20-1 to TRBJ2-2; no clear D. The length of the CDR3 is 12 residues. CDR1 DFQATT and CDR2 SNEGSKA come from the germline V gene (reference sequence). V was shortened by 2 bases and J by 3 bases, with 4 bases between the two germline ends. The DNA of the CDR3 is TGCAGTGCTAGACAAGACACCGGGGAGCTGTTTTTT. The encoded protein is CSARQDTGELFF.

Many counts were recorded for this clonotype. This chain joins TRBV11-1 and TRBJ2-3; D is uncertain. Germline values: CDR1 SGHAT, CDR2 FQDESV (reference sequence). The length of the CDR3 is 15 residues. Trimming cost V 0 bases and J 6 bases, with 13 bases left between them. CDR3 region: CASSLARNSWDTQYF. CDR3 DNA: TGTGCCAGCAGCTTAGCGCGAAATAGCTGGGATACGCAGTATTTT.

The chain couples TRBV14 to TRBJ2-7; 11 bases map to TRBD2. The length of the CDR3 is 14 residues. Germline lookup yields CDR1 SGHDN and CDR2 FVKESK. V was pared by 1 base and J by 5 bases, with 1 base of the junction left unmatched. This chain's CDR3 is CASSQVAGGHEQYF. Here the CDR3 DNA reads TGTGCCAGCAGCCAAGTAGCGGGAGGGCACGAGCAGTACTTC.

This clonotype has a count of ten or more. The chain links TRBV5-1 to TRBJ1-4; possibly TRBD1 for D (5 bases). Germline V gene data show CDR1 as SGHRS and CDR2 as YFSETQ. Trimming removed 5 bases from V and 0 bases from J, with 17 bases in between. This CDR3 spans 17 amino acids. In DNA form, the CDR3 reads TGCGCCAGCAGGAGTCAATGGGGCGGTGCAACTAATGAAAAACTGTTTTTT. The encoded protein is CASRSQWGGATNEKLFF.